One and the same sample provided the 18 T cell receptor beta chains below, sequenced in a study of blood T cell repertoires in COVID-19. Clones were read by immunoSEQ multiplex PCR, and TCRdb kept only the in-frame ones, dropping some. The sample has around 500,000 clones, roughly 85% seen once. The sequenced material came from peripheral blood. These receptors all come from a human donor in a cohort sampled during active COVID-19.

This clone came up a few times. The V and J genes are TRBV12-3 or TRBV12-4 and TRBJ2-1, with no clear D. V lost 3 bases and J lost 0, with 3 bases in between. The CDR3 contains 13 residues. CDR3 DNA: TGTGCCAGCAGTTTCAGCTCCTACAATGAGCAGTTCTTC. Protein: CASSFSSYNEQFF.

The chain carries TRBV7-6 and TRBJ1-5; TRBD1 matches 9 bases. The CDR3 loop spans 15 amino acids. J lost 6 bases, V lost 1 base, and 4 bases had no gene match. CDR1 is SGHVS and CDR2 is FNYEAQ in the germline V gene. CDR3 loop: CASSLEQGAIQPQHF. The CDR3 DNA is TGTGCCAGCAGCTTAGAACAGGGGGCAATTCAGCCCCAGCATTTT.

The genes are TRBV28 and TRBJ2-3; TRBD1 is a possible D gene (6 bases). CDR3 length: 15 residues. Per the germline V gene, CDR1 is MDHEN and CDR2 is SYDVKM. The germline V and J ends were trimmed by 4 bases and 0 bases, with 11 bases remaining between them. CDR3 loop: CASSWGRPSTDTQYF. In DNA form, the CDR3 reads TGTGCCAGCAGTTGGGGGCGGCCTAGCACAGATACGCAGTATTTT.

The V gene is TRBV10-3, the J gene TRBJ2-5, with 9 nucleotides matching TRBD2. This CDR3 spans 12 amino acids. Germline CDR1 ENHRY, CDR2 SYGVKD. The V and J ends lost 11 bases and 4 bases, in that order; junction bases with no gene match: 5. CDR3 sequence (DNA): TGTGCCTCGCGGGGGGGGTCAGAGACCCAGTACTTC. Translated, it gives CASRGGSETQYF.

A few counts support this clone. CDR3 amino acids: CAWSPTGAQPQHF. The CDR3 DNA reads as TGTGCCTGGAGTCCCACAGGGGCTCAGCCCCAGCATTTT. The chain joins TRBV30 to TRBJ1-5; 7 bases line up with TRBD1. The germline V gene has CDR1 GTSNPN and CDR2 SVGIG (reference sequence). With 2 bases clipped from V and 6 bases from J, the junction kept 4 bases outside the gene matches. The CDR3 loop spans 13 amino acids.

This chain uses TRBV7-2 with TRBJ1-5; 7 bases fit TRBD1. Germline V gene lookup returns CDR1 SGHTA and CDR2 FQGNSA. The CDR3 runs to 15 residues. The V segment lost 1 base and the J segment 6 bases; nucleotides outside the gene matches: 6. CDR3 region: CASSLVGQGGQPQHF. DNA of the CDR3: TGTGCCAGCAGCTTAGTGGGCCAGGGGGGTCAGCCCCAGCATTTT.

CDR3 coding DNA: TGTGCCAGCAGCTTATGGGGACAGGGGGGGGCAGATACGCAGTATTTT. Its protein is CASSLWGQGGADTQYF. The chain joins TRBV7-6 to TRBJ2-3, with 11 bases identical to TRBD1. Germline V gene data show CDR1 as SGHVS and CDR2 as FNYEAQ. J was trimmed by 4 bases and V by 2 bases; bases with no gene match: 5. CDR3 length: 16 residues.

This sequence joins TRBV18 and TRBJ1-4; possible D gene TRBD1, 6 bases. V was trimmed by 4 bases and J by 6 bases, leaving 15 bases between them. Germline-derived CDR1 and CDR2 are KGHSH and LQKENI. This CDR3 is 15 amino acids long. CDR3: CASSRTGTRDEKLFF. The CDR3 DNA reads TGTGCCAGCTCACGAACAGGGACGCGGGATGAAAAACTGTTTTTT.

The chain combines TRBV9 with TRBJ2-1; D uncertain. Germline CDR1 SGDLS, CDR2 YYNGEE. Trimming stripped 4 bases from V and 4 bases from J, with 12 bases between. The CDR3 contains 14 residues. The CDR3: CASSLGPLYNEQFF. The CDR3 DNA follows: TGTGCCAGCAGCCTAGGTCCATTGTACAATGAGCAGTTCTTC.

As DNA, the CDR3 is TGTGCCAGCAGCCAAGGGCATCAGAACACTGAAGCTTTCTTT. It specifies CASSQGHQNTEAFF. The V gene is TRBV3-1 (or the pseudogene TRBV3-2), the J gene TRBJ1-1; no clear D gene. CDR3 size: 14 residues. With 1 base removed from V and 1 base from J, the gap between germline ends came to 7 bases. Germline V lookup: CDR1 LGHDT, CDR2 YNNKEL (reference sequence).

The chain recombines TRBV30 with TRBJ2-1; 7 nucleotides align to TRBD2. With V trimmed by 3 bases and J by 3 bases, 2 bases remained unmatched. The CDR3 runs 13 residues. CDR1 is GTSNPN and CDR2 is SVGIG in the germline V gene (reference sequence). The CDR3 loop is CAWSPSGYNEQFF. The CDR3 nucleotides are TGTGCCTGGAGCCCTAGCGGCTACAATGAGCAGTTCTTC.

The CDR3 is CASTGRGRSPLHF. For the CDR3, the DNA is TGTGCCAGTACTGGCAGGGGTAGGTCACCCCTCCACTTT. V and J are TRBV19 and TRBJ1-6; a possible D gene is TRBD1 (6 bases). V was clipped by 7 bases and J by 10 bases, with 14 bases between them. Germline values: CDR1 LNHDA, CDR2 SQIVND (reference sequence). The CDR3 totals 13 residues.

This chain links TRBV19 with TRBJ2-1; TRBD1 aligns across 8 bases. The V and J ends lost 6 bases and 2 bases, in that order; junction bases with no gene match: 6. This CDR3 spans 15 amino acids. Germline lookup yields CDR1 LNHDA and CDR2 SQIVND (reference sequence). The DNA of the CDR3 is TGTGCCAGTAGAGACAGGGGAAGCACCTACAATGAGCAGTTCTTC. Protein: CASRDRGSTYNEQFF.

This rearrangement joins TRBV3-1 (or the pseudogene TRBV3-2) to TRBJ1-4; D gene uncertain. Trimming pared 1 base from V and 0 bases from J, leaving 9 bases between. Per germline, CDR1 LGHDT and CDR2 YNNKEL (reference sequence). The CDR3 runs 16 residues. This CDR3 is CASSQGLAPTNEKLFF. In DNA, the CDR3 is TGTGCCAGCAGCCAAGGATTGGCCCCAACTAATGAAAAACTGTTTTTT.

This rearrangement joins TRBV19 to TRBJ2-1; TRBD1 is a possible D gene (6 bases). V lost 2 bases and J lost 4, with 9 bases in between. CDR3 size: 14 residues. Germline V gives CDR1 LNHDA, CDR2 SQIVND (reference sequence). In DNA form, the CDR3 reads TGTGCCAGTAGTATATCTACAGGGTACAATGAGCAGTTCTTC. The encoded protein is CASSISTGYNEQFF.

CDR3 protein: CASRNRGGISNQPQHF. The CDR3 region has the DNA TGTGCCAGCAGAAACAGGGGGGGTATAAGCAATCAGCCCCAGCATTTT. V is TRBV28 and J is TRBJ1-5; 8 bases are shared with TRBD1. This CDR3 is built from 16 residues. V lost 6 bases to trimming and J lost 1 base; unmatched junction nucleotides: 8. Germline V gene lookup returns CDR1 MDHEN and CDR2 SYDVKM.

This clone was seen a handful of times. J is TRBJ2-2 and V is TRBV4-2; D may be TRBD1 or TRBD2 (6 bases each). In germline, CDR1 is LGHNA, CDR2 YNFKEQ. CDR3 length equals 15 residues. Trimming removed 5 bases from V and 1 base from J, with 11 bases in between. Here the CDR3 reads CASSKGGQNTGELFF. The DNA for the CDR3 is TGTGCCAGCAGCAAAGGGGGGCAGAACACCGGGGAGCTGTTTTTT.

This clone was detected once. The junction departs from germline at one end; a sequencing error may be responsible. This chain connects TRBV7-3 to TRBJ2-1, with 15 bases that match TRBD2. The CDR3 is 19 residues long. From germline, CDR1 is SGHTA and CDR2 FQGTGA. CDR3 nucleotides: TGTGCCAGCAGTTTAAGGGCGGGACTAGCGGGAGGTTTCTACAATGAGCAGTTCTTC. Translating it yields CASSLRAGLAGGFYNEQFF.